The 26 T cell receptor beta chains reported below all come from one sample, sequenced in a study of molecular identifiers for immune sequencing clone quantification. TCRdb fed the PCR reads into MiXCR, producing one record per CDR3 protein. Among 490,000 or so distinct CDR3 sequences listed, about a fifth were seen once. The sample taken for sequencing was naive CD8+ T cells from blood, with Jurkat cell RNA spiked in. Subset reported: FACS-sorted CD8+CD4-CCR7+CD45RA+ naive T cells. The receptors shown here come from a human donor in good health. Some libraries in this study had Jurkat cell RNA spiked in.

Concerning this clonotype: A read error may produce the germline difference seen at one junction end. The chain recombines TRBV20-1 with TRBJ2-7, with 12 bases lining up with TRBD2. The CDR3 contains 15 residues. Per the germline V gene, CDR1 is DFQATT and CDR2 is SNEGSKA (reference sequence). CDR3 sequence reads: CNARLAGEGGYEQYF. The DNA for the CDR3 is TGCAATGCTAGACTAGCGGGAGAGGGTGGGTACGAGCAGTACTTC.

Only a few counts were recorded for this clonotype. The rearrangement uses TRBV9 and TRBJ2-1; unclear D gene. The CDR3 extends over 13 amino acids. CDR1 is SGDLS, CDR2 YYNGEE, per germline. The V gene lost 4 bases and the J gene lost 10 bases, with 15 bases spanning the gap. The CDR3 DNA sequence: TGTGCCAGCAGCTCCCGGTTGGTGGAAGAGCAGTTCTTC. Translated, it gives CASSSRLVEEQFF.

The rearrangement uses TRBV12-3 or TRBV12-4 and TRBJ1-5; weak D call: TRBD1 (5 bases). The CDR3 extends over 14 amino acids. V was trimmed by 3 bases and J by 4 bases, leaving 10 bases between them. The CDR3 DNA follows: TGTGCCAGCAGTTTGGGACTCAAGAATCAGCCCCAGCATTTT. Translated: CASSLGLKNQPQHF.

On this clonotype itself: A much larger clone lies a single base off, so this may be a read error. The chain combines TRBV13 with TRBJ2-5; tentative D call: TRBD2 (5 bases). Germline lookup yields CDR1 PRHDT and CDR2 FYEKMQ (reference sequence). Trimming removed 5 bases from V and 4 bases from J, with 14 bases in between. The CDR3 runs to 14 residues. The chain's CDR3 is CASSPIGAAETQYF. The CDR3 DNA follows: TGTGCCAGCAGCCCAATCGGAGCGGCAGAGACCCAGTACTTC.

This clonotype was recorded many times. The gene calls are TRBV4-1 and TRBJ2-5, with a tentative D call TRBD2 (5 bases). The CDR3 totals 12 residues. Germline assignment: CDR1 MGHRA and CDR2 YSYEKL. The V end was cut by 0 bases, the J end by 9 bases, with 8 bases between. CDR3 coding DNA: TGCGCCAGCAGCCAAGATGGGCGGGCCCAGTACTTC. This sequence encodes CASSQDGRAQYF.

On this clonotype: A much bigger clone sits one base away, suggesting this may be a read error. As the CDR3 is not closed by the conserved phenylalanine or tryptophan, this likely results from a read error. The gene calls are TRBV5-1 and TRBJ2-3; 7 bases line up with TRBD1. CDR3 length: 14 amino acids. V trimming: 5 bases; J trimming: 2 bases; junction bases outside the gene matches: 5. The germline V gene has CDR1 SGHRS and CDR2 YFSETQ. The CDR3 here is CASRDRTSTDTQYL. The CDR3 region has the DNA TGCGCCAGCAGGGACAGGACCTCCACAGATACGCAGTATCTT.

This clonotype was counted many times. The genes are TRBV23-1 and TRBJ2-3; D gene ambiguous. TRBV23-1 is filed as an ORF, its function uncertain. The V gene lost 3 bases and the J gene lost 3 bases, with 19 bases spanning the gap. The CDR3 has 17 amino acids. The CDR3 nucleotides are TGCGCCAGCAGTCAGTGGCAGGATGGAAAGCAGACAGATACGCAGTATTTT. Protein sequence: CASSQWQDGKQTDTQYF.

The V and J genes are TRBV7-9 and TRBJ1-3; 7 bases fit TRBD1. The CDR3 extends over 18 amino acids. The V gene end was trimmed by 0 bases and the J gene end by 2 bases; junction bases not matched to a gene: 10. Germline V gene data show CDR1 as SEHNR and CDR2 as FQNEAQ (reference sequence). CDR3 nucleotides: TGTGCCAGCAGCTTAGCCCCTACAGGGGAGGCGGCTGGAAACACCATATATTTT. As protein: CASSLAPTGEAAGNTIYF.

A few counts support this clonotype. The rearrangement uses TRBV19 and TRBJ2-1; D possibly corresponds to TRBD2 (6 bases). Germline V gene sequence: CDR1 LNHDA, CDR2 SQIVND (reference sequence). V was shortened by 9 bases and J by 8 bases, with 17 bases between the two germline ends. The length of the CDR3 is 13 residues. The CDR3 sequence is CASLPGRGHEQFF. CDR3 in DNA: TGTGCCAGCCTCCCGGGGCGGGGCCATGAGCAGTTCTTC.

This clonotype was seen ten or more times. The rearrangement uses TRBV7-9 and TRBJ1-5; possibly TRBD1 for D (6 bases). The CDR3 length is 13 residues. The V end was cut by 5 bases, the J end by 4 bases, with 9 bases between. From germline, CDR1 is SEHNR and CDR2 FQNEAQ (reference sequence). The chain's CDR3 is CASSEGGNQPQHF. The CDR3 region has the DNA TGTGCCAGCAGCGAAGGGGGAAATCAGCCCCAGCATTTT.

This clonotype has at least ten counts. The rearrangement joins TRBV5-6 to TRBJ2-3; 8 bases agree with TRBD2. V dropped 3 bases and J dropped 6; count of bases not matched to a gene: 6. Germline V gene sequence: CDR1 SGHDT, CDR2 YYEEEE. The CDR3 is 14 residues long. CDR3 region: CASSSGGGWDTQYF. In DNA, the CDR3 is TGTGCCAGCAGCTCCGGGGGGGGGTGGGATACGCAGTATTTT.

This sequence joins TRBV20-1 and TRBJ1-1; a weak D match, TRBD1 (5 bases). Trimming removed 3 bases from V and 4 bases from J, with 9 bases in between. Germline V gene data show CDR1 as DFQATT and CDR2 as SNEGSKA (reference sequence). The CDR3 has 12 amino acids. The CDR3 region is CSASRGGTEAFF. The CDR3, as DNA: TGCAGTGCTAGCCGGGGGGGCACTGAAGCTTTCTTT.

In its sample, this clonotype was seen many times. J is TRBJ2-5 and V is TRBV11-2; 10 positions match TRBD2. CDR1 is SGHAT, CDR2 FQNNGV, per germline. Losses at the gene ends were 0 bases for V and 0 bases for J; bases not matched to a gene: 4. The length of the CDR3 is 17 residues. The CDR3 region has the DNA TGTGCCAGCAGCTTAGAGGCTAGCGGGGGACACCAAGAGACCCAGTACTTC. Translated, it gives CASSLEASGGHQETQYF.

This chain connects TRBV11-2 to TRBJ1-3, with unresolved D. The CDR3 contains 14 residues. V dropped 5 bases and J dropped 4 bases, with 12 bases sitting between them. Looked up from germline, CDR1 is SGHAT and CDR2 is FQNNGV. The CDR3 nucleotides are TGTGCCAGCAGCCGCGGACGGCTCGGAAACACCATATATTTT. Translating gives CASSRGRLGNTIYF.

Remarks on this clonotype: A single base separates this from a much larger clone, so it may be a read error. The CDR3 carries no conserved terminal phenylalanine or tryptophan, so it likely arises from a read error. V gene TRBV28 combines with J gene TRBJ2-7; D may be TRBD1 (5 bases). CDR3 length: 14 residues. Germline CDR1 and CDR2: MDHEN and SYDVKM. The germline V and J ends were trimmed by 3 bases and 3 bases, with 12 bases remaining between them. The CDR3 bases are TGTGCCAGCAGTTTCGCAGGTCAGGGCTACGAGCAGTACCTC. This codes for CASSFAGQGYEQYL.

With respect to this clonotype: This may be a read error, as it is one base from a much larger clone. V is TRBV5-3 and J is TRBJ2-7; unclear D gene. TRBV5-3 is an open reading frame, and its role is uncertain. The length of the CDR3 is 14 residues. CDR3 region: CASSLFVETYGQYF. CDR3 bases: TGTGCCAGCAGCTTGTTTGTTGAGACCTACGGGCAGTACTTC.

The rearrangement links TRBV6-5 to TRBJ1-1, with D unclear. The V end lost 1 base, the J end lost 4 bases, and 7 bases lay between the germline ends. Germline lookup yields CDR1 MNHEY and CDR2 SVGAGI. This CDR3 has 13 residues. CDR3 protein: CASSYLGGTEAFF. The CDR3 nucleotides read TGTGCCAGCAGTTACTTGGGAGGCACTGAAGCTTTCTTT.

The chain uses TRBV15 and TRBJ2-1; D uncertain. V was cut by 0 bases and J by 5 bases, with 8 bases left in between. In germline, CDR1 is LNHNV, CDR2 YYDKDF (reference sequence). The CDR3 extends over 14 amino acids. The CDR3 spells CATSRDLADNEQFF. CDR3 sequence (DNA): TGTGCCACCAGCAGAGATCTGGCAGACAATGAGCAGTTCTTC.

In its sample, this clonotype was seen a few times. The rearrangement joins TRBV5-1 to TRBJ2-2; D may match TRBD1 or TRBD2 (5 bases each). Per the germline V gene, CDR1 is SGHRS and CDR2 is YFSETQ. This CDR3 contains 15 residues. Trimming took 2 bases from V and 0 from J, leaving 8 bases between them. The CDR3 reads CASSFGTPNTGELFF. The CDR3 DNA follows: TGCGCCAGCAGCTTCGGGACCCCGAACACCGGGGAGCTGTTTTTT.

This clonotype was seen at least ten times. This rearrangement joins TRBV28 to TRBJ2-5, with 8 bases matching TRBD1. CDR3 length: 17 amino acids. CDR1 is MDHEN and CDR2 is SYDVKM in the germline V gene. J gave up 3 bases and V 6 bases, and 15 bases lay outside the gene matches. CDR3: CASSPIHPRQGKETQYF. The CDR3, as DNA: TGTGCCAGCAGCCCTATTCACCCACGACAGGGGAAAGAGACCCAGTACTTC.

Note on this clonotype: Mismatch with germline at one junction end may stem from a read error. The V gene is TRBV6-1, the J gene TRBJ2-7, with 7 bases fitting TRBD1. The CDR3 totals 11 residues. CDR1 MNHNS and CDR2 SASEGT come from the germline V gene. The CDR3 coding sequence is TGTGCCATCTACAGGGGATACGGGCAGTACTTC. Its translation: CAIYRGYGQYF.

This clonotype was recorded at least ten times. The V and J genes are TRBV5-6 and TRBJ2-7, with 9 bases lining up with TRBD1. Losses at the gene ends were 4 bases for V and 5 bases for J; bases not matched to a gene: 7. This CDR3 is 14 amino acids long. Germline V gives CDR1 SGHDT, CDR2 YYEEEE. The CDR3 region has the DNA TGTGCCAGCAGCGGAGGGGACAGGGCCGACGAGCAGTACTTC. The encoded protein is CASSGGDRADEQYF.

This clonotype was seen only a few times. For the CDR3, the DNA is TGTGCCAGCAGCGCAAACGGACAGGAGCAGTTCTTC. Translated: CASSANGQEQFF. V gene TRBV11-3 combines with J gene TRBJ2-1; maybe TRBD1 (6 bases). This CDR3 contains 12 residues. Germline loops: CDR1 SGHNT, CDR2 YENEEA. The V and J ends lost 5 bases and 10 bases respectively, with 12 bases between them.

The rearrangement links TRBV24-1 to TRBJ2-5; tentatively, D is TRBD1 (5 bases). Germline lookup yields CDR1 KGHDR and CDR2 SFDVKD. CDR3 length: 14 amino acids. V lost 5 bases and J lost 0, with 9 bases in between. CDR3 DNA sequence: TGTGCCACCAGTGGACAGAAAGACCAAGAGACCCAGTACTTC. Translation gives CATSGQKDQETQYF.

This clonotype was counted between two and nine times. The chain links TRBV27 to TRBJ1-1; D not certain. V was cut by 5 bases and J by 0 bases, with 25 bases left in between. The CDR3 length is 19 residues. Germline V gene lookup returns CDR1 MNHEY and CDR2 SMNVEV (reference sequence). The CDR3 DNA reads as TGTGCCAGCAGTCCTTTGCACAGAGCGAGGGTAGGGATGAACACTGAAGCTTTCTTT. Protein sequence: CASSPLHRARVGMNTEAFF.

This clonotype has at least ten counts. The V gene is TRBV20-1, the J gene TRBJ2-3; D might be TRBD2 (7 bases). The CDR3 runs to 15 residues. The V end lost 0 bases, the J end lost 3 bases, and 13 bases lay between the germline ends. Germline V gene lookup returns CDR1 DFQATT and CDR2 SNEGSKA (reference sequence). CDR3 bases: TGCAGTGCTAGAGAGAGGGGGGGTTCAACAGATACGCAGTATTTT. This encodes CSARERGGSTDTQYF.